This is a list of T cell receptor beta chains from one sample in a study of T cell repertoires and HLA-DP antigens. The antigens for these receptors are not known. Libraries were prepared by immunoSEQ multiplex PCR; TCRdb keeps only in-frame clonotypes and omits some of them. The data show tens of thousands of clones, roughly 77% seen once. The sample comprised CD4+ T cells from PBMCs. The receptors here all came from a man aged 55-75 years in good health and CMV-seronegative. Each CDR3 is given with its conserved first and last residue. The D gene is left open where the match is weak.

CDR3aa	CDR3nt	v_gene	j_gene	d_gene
CASSLALGQPGELFF	TGTGCCAGCAGCTTAGCGCTGGGACAGCCCGGGGAGCTGTTTTTT	TRBV7-2	TRBJ2-2	TRBD1
CASRGNTGELFF	TGTGCCAGCAGGGGAAACACCGGGGAGCTGTTTTTT	TRBV2	TRBJ2-2	NA
CASSQTPTSGSLFF	TGTGCCAGCAGCCAGACTCCGACTAGCGGGAGTTTGTTCTTC	TRBV7-3	TRBJ2-1	TRBD2
CASSFSDPGNTIYF	TGTGCCAGCAGTTTCTCCGACCCTGGAAACACCATATATTTT	TRBV28	TRBJ1-3	NA
CASSPTGGYGYTF	TGTGCCAGCAGCCCGACAGGGGGCTATGGCTACACCTTC	TRBV7-3	TRBJ1-2	TRBD1
CASSHEARDTEAFF	TGCGCCAGCAGCCACGAGGCTAGGGACACTGAAGCTTTCTTT	TRBV5-1	TRBJ1-1	NA
CASSPQGGNEQYF	TGCGCCAGCAGTCCTCAGGGCGGGAACGAGCAGTACTTC	TRBV5-1	TRBJ2-7	NA
CSASGYNEQFF	TGCAGTGCTAGTGGCTACAATGAGCAGTTCTTC	TRBV20-1	TRBJ2-1	NA
CASSFRGGPSDTQYF	TGCGCCAGCAGCTTTCGGGGGGGCCCCTCAGATACGCAGTATTTT	TRBV5-1	TRBJ2-3	TRBD2
CASGWGQSGGELFF	TGTGCCAGTGGCTGGGGACAGTCGGGCGGGGAGCTGTTTTTT	TRBV19	TRBJ2-2	TRBD1
CAIREDSGQRANYGYTF	TGTGCCATCCGTGAGGACTCGGGACAGCGAGCTAACTATGGCTACACCTTC	TRBV10-3	TRBJ1-2	TRBD1
CARPCSRLHGNTIYF	TGTGCCCGACCCTGCTCCAGGCTCCACGGAAACACCATATATTTT	TRBV11-3	TRBJ1-3	NA
CASSAKTGGLETQYF	TGTGCCAGCAGCGCTAAGACGGGGGGGCTGGAGACCCAGTACTTC	TRBV7-8	TRBJ2-5	TRBD2
CASSSGEEEKKLFF	TGTGCCAGCAGCTCTGGGGAAGAGGAGAAAAAACTGTTTTTT	TRBV7-2	TRBJ1-4	NA
CASSMYDTEAFF	TGTGCCAGTAGTATGTACGACACTGAAGCTTTCTTT	TRBV19	TRBJ1-1	NA